This TCR beta chain derives from a study of blood T cell repertoires in COVID-19. Study in general: Researchers got acute and convalescent COVID-19 samples from the United States, Italy and Spain. PBMCs, B-cell-depleted T cells, or T cells were the source of the cDNA or gDNA that made up the material.

Germline CDR1 is SEHNR and CDR2 is FQNEAQ (reference sequence). Germline trimming cut 8 bases from V and 7 bases from J; bases unmatched to any gene: 12. This CDR3 contains 16 residues. As handled by the study authors: It was from reference gene primer amplification that nucleated cell counts were estimated. Using immunoSEQ multiplex PCR, the repertoire was profiled, and TCRdb retains in-frame clones only, with some absent. Clone size and V and J calls were adopted from that table, with D and trimming inferred from the DNA. The table has about 98,000 clones, over 75% seen once. This sequence originates from a woman older than 75 with acute or convalescent COVID-19. The sequencing sample was made of peripheral blood. The rearrangement uses TRBV7-9 and TRBJ2-1; 12 nucleotides agree with TRBD1. DNA of the CDR3: TGTGCCAGCTCCATTTGGGGGACAGGGGGCGAAAATGAGCAGTTCTTC. This translates into CASSIWGTGGENEQFF.